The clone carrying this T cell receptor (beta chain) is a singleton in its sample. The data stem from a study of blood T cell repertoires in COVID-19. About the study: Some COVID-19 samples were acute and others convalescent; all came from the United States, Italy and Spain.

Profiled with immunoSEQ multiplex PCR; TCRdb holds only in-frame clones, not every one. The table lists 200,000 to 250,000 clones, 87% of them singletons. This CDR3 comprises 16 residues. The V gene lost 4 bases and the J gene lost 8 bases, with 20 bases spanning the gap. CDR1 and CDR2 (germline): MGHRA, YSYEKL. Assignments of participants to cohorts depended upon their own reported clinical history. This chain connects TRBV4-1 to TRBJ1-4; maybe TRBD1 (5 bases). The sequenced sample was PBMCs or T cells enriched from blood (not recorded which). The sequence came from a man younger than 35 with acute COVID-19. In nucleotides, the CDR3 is TGCGCCAGCAGCCGGACATTTACTAATTCTGGGGAAAAACTGTTTTTT. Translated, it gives CASSRTFTNSGEKLFF.